This is a list of T cell receptor beta chains from one sample in a study of blood T cell repertoires in COVID-19. Clones were read by immunoSEQ multiplex PCR, and TCRdb kept only the in-frame ones, dropping some. The sample records around 170,000 clones, about 80% being singletons. What was sequenced was peripheral blood. Source of these receptors: a human donor in a cohort sampled during active COVID-19. The CDR3 runs from the conserved cysteine through the conserved F or W. The order of the fields is J gene, clone size, V gene, D gene, CDR3 protein, CDR3 DNA. The D gene is left open where the match is weak. Clone sizes are given selectively: once, few, many, or a class where the clone is expanded.

>TRBJ2-1|NA|TRBV6-4|NA
CASSDGWGPISYNEQFF
TGTGCCAGCAGTGACGGGTGGGGGCCTATCTCCTACAATGAGCAGTTCTTC
>TRBJ1-6|NA|TRBV7-9|NA
CASSSRVQNSPLHF
TGTGCCAGCAGCTCCCGGGTCCAAAATTCACCCCTCCACTTT
>TRBJ2-7|NA|TRBV7-2|NA
CASSSTGGGYEQYF
TGTGCCAGCAGCTCCACAGGGGGGGGCTACGAGCAGTACTTC
>TRBJ1-4|few|TRBV5-6|NA
CATLQEKLFF
TGTGCCACCCTACAGGAAAAACTGTTTTTT
>TRBJ1-1|NA|TRBV5-1|NA
CASSFGPGGGSEAFF
TGCGCCAGCAGCTTTGGGCCGGGGGGAGGCTCTGAAGCTTTCTTT
>TRBJ1-5|NA|TRBV6-2/TRBV6-3|TRBD1
CASSYSSRGHQPQHF
TGTGCCAGCAGTTACTCTTCCAGGGGGCATCAGCCCCAGCATTTT
>TRBJ1-5|NA|TRBV5-1|NA
CASSFGLDGNQPQHF
TGCGCCAGCAGCTTTGGGCTCGACGGCAATCAGCCCCAGCATTTT
>TRBJ1-2|NA|TRBV5-4|TRBD1
CASSPGTGYSGYTF
TGTGCCAGCAGCCCAGGGACAGGGTACTCTGGCTACACCTTC
>TRBJ2-3|NA|TRBV19|TRBD1
CASSPGQGHTDTQYF
TGTGCCAGTAGTCCGGGACAGGGGCACACAGATACGCAGTATTTT
>TRBJ2-3|NA|TRBV7-9|TRBD2
CASSRLAGDTQYF
TGTGCCAGCAGCCGACTAGCGGGAGATACGCAGTATTTT
>TRBJ1-2|many|TRBV2|NA
CASSASGGRSDGYTF
TGTGCCAGCAGTGCAAGTGGAGGGAGATCTGATGGCTACACCTTC
>TRBJ2-1|NA|TRBV6-5|TRBD2
CASSYATSGSPNEQFF
TGTGCCAGCAGTTACGCGACTAGCGGGAGCCCCAATGAGCAGTTCTTC
>TRBJ1-1|NA|TRBV6-2/TRBV6-3|TRBD1
CASSYGQGWTEAFF
TGTGCCAGCAGTTACGGACAGGGATGGACTGAAGCTTTCTTT
>TRBJ2-6|NA|TRBV4-3|NA
CASSQGYTSGANVLTF
TGCGCCAGCAGCCAAGGGTACACCTCTGGGGCCAACGTCCTGACTTTC
>TRBJ2-7|NA|TRBV11-3|TRBD2
CASSLDSGREQYF
TGTGCCAGCAGCTTAGATAGCGGGCGCGAGCAGTACTTC
>TRBJ1-2|NA|TRBV7-9|NA
CASSRGMETYGYTF
TGTGCCAGCAGCCGGGGAATGGAGACCTATGGCTACACCTTC
>TRBJ1-3|NA|TRBV10-3|TRBD1
CAISAPGQPNTIYF
TGTGCCATCAGTGCACCGGGACAGCCAAACACCATATATTTT
>TRBJ2-5|NA|TRBV5-1|TRBD2
CASSLGPSGGETQYF
TGCGCCAGCAGCTTGGGCCCTAGCGGGGGGGAGACCCAGTACTTC
>TRBJ1-3|NA|TRBV6-6|NA
CASSFLGQVSGNTIYF
TGTGCCAGCAGTTTCCTCGGACAAGTCTCTGGAAACACCATATATTTT
>TRBJ1-6|NA|TRBV7-5|NA
CARSYQTGRSAQNSPLHF
TGTGCCAGAAGCTATCAAACAGGACGCAGCGCTCAGAATTCACCCCTCCACTTT
>TRBJ1-4|NA|TRBV3-1/TRBV3-2|NA
CASSRLFHNMDRQQNEKLFF
TGTGCCAGCAGCCGGCTCTTCCATAATATGGATAGACAGCAAAATGAAAAACTGTTTTTT
>TRBJ1-1|few|TRBV28|NA
CATRSGGTEAFF
TGTGCCACCCGATCGGGGGGCACTGAAGCTTTCTTT